This T cell receptor beta chain is drawn from a study of naive and memory T cell subsets. The beta constant-region primer was an equimolar mix of two oligonucleotides covering TRBC1 and TRBC2. One entry per CDR3 protein results from TCRdb running MiXCR on the UMI-ligation and nested PCR reads. This sample carries 81,000 or so distinct CDR3 sequences, 7% of them seen once, and the ten largest clones take about 1.6%. This clonotype was seen a handful of times. This CDR3 is built from 16 residues. The germline gives CDR1 SGHAT, CDR2 FQNNGV. V gave up 7 bases and J gave up 1 base; unmatched junction bases: 7.

The source of this sequence is a human donor in good health. The rearrangement links TRBV11-2 to TRBJ2-2; 9 bases line up with TRBD2. Sequencing was carried out using central memory CD4+ T cells from blood. The CDR3 coding sequence is TGTGCCAGCACCTTTCTAGCGGGGATGAACACCGGGGAGCTGTTTTTT. This gives the protein CASTFLAGMNTGELFF. Based on the CDR3 plus reference TRBV11-2 and TRBJ2-2, the full variable domain is EAGVAQSPRYKIIEKRQSVAFWCNPISGHATLYWYQQILGQGPKLLIQFQNNGVVDDSQLPKDRFSAERLKGVDSTLKIQPAKLEDSAVYLCASTFLAGMNTGELFFGEGSRLTVL.